The rows below give T cell receptor beta chains drawn from one sample of a study of T cell responses to AZD1222 COVID-19 vaccine. Using immunoSEQ multiplex PCR, the repertoire was profiled, and TCRdb retains in-frame clones only, with some absent. The table includes about 130,000 clones, about 92% detected once. Specimen: peripheral blood, collected on day 0 of AZD1222 vaccination. All receptors come from an adult in good health. The CDR3 runs from the conserved cysteine through the conserved F or W. Fields, in order: J gene, D gene, clone size, V gene, CDR3 DNA, CDR3 protein. D genes are given only for firm matches. The listing skips clone size in some rows; elsewhere it reads once, few, many or a size class.

TRBJ1-6,TRBD1,-,TRBV6-6,TGTGCCAGCAGTCATCCGGGACAGGGGAATTCACCCCTCCACTTT,CASSHPGQGNSPLHF
TRBJ2-1,-,-,TRBV14,TGTGCCAGCAGCCAAGAGGCGGTCTACAATGAGCAGTTCTTC,CASSQEAVYNEQFF
TRBJ1-2,-,-,TRBV18,TGTGCCAGCTCACCAAACTCTGACCAGCCGTATGGCTACACCTTC,CASSPNSDQPYGYTF
TRBJ1-2,TRBD1,-,TRBV27,TGTGCCAGCAGGAGGGACAGGGGTGGCTACACCTTC,CASRRDRGGYTF
TRBJ2-3,-,-,TRBV5-1,TGCGCCAGCAGCTTGGAACCTTCGGACCTAGCGATCAGCACAGATACGCAGTATTTT,CASSLEPSDLAISTDTQYF
TRBJ2-7,TRBD2,-,TRBV4-2,TGTGCCAGCAGCCAAGGGGGGCTAGCGGGCGACGAGCAGTACTTC,CASSQGGLAGDEQYF
TRBJ2-3,-,-,TRBV19,TGTGCCAGTAGTTCAGCATACGATACGCAGTATTTT,CASSSAYDTQYF
TRBJ1-5,-,-,TRBV7-2,TGTGCCAGCAGCTCCGAGAGGGGGTCTTATAGCAATCAGCCCCAGCATTTT,CASSSERGSYSNQPQHF
TRBJ2-1,TRBD2,-,TRBV4-1,TGCGCCAGCAGCCTGGGGGGGTCCTACAATGAGCAGTTCTTC,CASSLGGSYNEQFF
TRBJ2-2,TRBD2,once,TRBV11-3,TGTGCCAGCAGCTCCTGGACTAGCGGGGGCCGCCTAGACACCGGGGAGCTGTTTTTT,CASSSWTSGGRLDTGELFF
TRBJ2-4,-,-,TRBV12-5,TGTGCTAGTGGTTTGACGGGACGGCTAAAAAACATTCAGTACTTC,CASGLTGRLKNIQYF
TRBJ1-1,-,-,TRBV7-2,TGTGCCAGCAGACTGGGACAATCGAACACTGAAGCTTTCTTT,CASRLGQSNTEAFF
TRBJ2-5,TRBD2,once,TRBV5-6,TGTGCCAGCAGCCCGCAGACTAGCGGGGGTGAGACCCAGTACTTC,CASSPQTSGGETQYF